This T cell receptor beta chain appears in the sequencing data of a study of T cells in Graves' hyperthyroidism and ophthalmopathy. Amplification of TCR beta CDR3 regions used RNA as the template. Carried out on the TCR CDR3, a first-round RT-PCR used the HTBI primer set. TCRdb re-analysed the multiplex PCR reads in MiXCR, keeping a single row per CDR3 protein. Here the sample spans 450,000 to 650,000 distinct CDR3 sequences, around 14% being singletons. The V end lost 1 base, the J end lost 4 bases, and 17 bases lay between the germline ends. The CDR3 is 16 amino acids. Per the germline V gene, CDR1 is SGDLS and CDR2 is YYNGEE. The PBMCs were sourced from fresh peripheral blood (more than 9 ml).

This chain uses TRBV9 with TRBJ2-5, with a weak D call TRBD1 (7 bases). This sequence originates from a woman aged 18-29 years with Graves' ophthalmopathy. What was sequenced was blood. The CDR3 bases are TGTGCCAGCAGCGTATCCTCCCCAGGGGGGAGAGAGACCCAGTACTTC. Translated, it gives CASSVSSPGGRETQYF.